These T cell receptor beta chains were read from a single sample in a study of cytomegalovirus exposure and HLA in healthy donors. Clones were sequenced by immunoSEQ multiplex PCR, and TCRdb holds only the in-frame ones, with some missing. The sample includes about 210,000 clones, roughly 80% of them seen just once. Sequencing was done on a sample of PBMCs. Source of these receptors: a man aged 40-49 years in good health and CMV-seropositive. Each CDR3 is given with its conserved first and last residue. The D gene is left open where the match is weak. Rows give clone size only sometimes, using once, few, many, or a class for an expanded clone.

>TRBV2|NA|NA|TRBJ1-5
TGTGCCAGCAGTGAAGCGAGGAGGGGAAGCGTTCAGCCCCAGCATTTT
CASSEARRGSVQPQHF
>TRBV18|once|TRBD2|TRBJ2-7
TGTGCCAGCTCACCGACTAGCGGTTCCTACGAGCAGTACTTC
CASSPTSGSYEQYF
>TRBV2|NA|TRBD1|TRBJ2-1
TGTGCCAGCAGCAAGACAGGGGGCGGCTACAATGAGCAGTTCTTC
CASSKTGGGYNEQFF
>TRBV5-1|NA|TRBD2|TRBJ2-1
TGCGCCAGCAGTTCGACTAGCGGGAGCTCCTACAATGAGCAGTTCTTC
CASSSTSGSSYNEQFF
>TRBV27|NA|NA|TRBJ1-5
TGTGCCAGCAGTCTTCAGGGTAGCAATCAGCCCCAGCATTTT
CASSLQGSNQPQHF
>TRBV5-1|NA|TRBD1|TRBJ2-5
TGCGCCAGCAAAACCGGGACAGCTAAAGAGACCCAGTACTTC
CASKTGTAKETQYF
>TRBV11-1|once|NA|TRBJ2-7
TGTGCCAGCAGCTTCAACAGGCAGGACTACGAGCAGTACTTC
CASSFNRQDYEQYF
>TRBV30|NA|NA|TRBJ2-4
TGTGCCTGGAGCGGCCTAACAGTAGCCAAAAACATTCAGTACTTC
CAWSGLTVAKNIQYF
>TRBV2|once|NA|TRBJ2-5
TGTGCCAGCACCAAGGGGGAAGAGACCCAGTACTTC
CASTKGEETQYF
>TRBV7-7|NA|NA|TRBJ2-1
TGTGCTTTGGAGCGCCCTACCTACAATGAGCAGTTCTTC
CALERPTYNEQFF
>TRBV27|NA|TRBD2|TRBJ2-2
TGTGCCAGCAGCACTAGCGGGAACACCGGGGAGCTGTTTTTT
CASSTSGNTGELFF
>TRBV7-2|few|NA|TRBJ2-2
TGTGCCAGCAGCCCCAGGGTCACCGGGGAGCTGTTTTTT
CASSPRVTGELFF
>TRBV7-9|NA|TRBD2|TRBJ2-1
TGTGCCAGCAGCCCAAGCGGGAGGGGGTACAATGAGCAGTTCTTC
CASSPSGRGYNEQFF
>TRBV27|NA|NA|TRBJ2-7
TGTGCCAGCAGTTTATCGGTGGGGAGCTCCTACGAGCAGTACTTC
CASSLSVGSSYEQYF
>TRBV19|NA|NA|TRBJ2-1
TGTGCCAGTACGTCAAAAGGAGGGTTCAATGAGCAGTTCTTC
CASTSKGGFNEQFF
>TRBV2|NA|NA|TRBJ1-4
TGTGCCAGCAGTGAAGCGCTTGGAGGGTGGGAAAAACTGTTTTTT
CASSEALGGWEKLFF
>TRBV30|NA|TRBD1|TRBJ2-3
TGTGCCTGGAGGGTGACAGGGCGAGGCACAGATACGCAGTATTTT
CAWRVTGRGTDTQYF
>TRBV20-1|NA|NA|TRBJ2-2
TGCAGTGCTCCTCTAAACGGGGAGCTGTTTTTT
CSAPLNGELFF
>TRBV7-9|NA|NA|TRBJ1-1
TGTGCCAGCAACATTCACCGGAGCGGCGCTGAAGCTTTCTTT
CASNIHRSGAEAFF
>TRBV6-5|NA|NA|TRBJ1-2
TGTGCCAGCAAAACAGGGATGGATGGCTACACCTTC
CASKTGMDGYTF
>TRBV19|NA|NA|TRBJ2-6
TGTGCCAGTACCCCTGCGGGGGCCAACGTCCTGACTTTC
CASTPAGANVLTF
>TRBV6-1|NA|NA|TRBJ1-5
TGTGCCAGCAGTGCGATTATGGTGGGGGCTCAGCCCCAGCATTTT
CASSAIMVGAQPQHF
>TRBV29-1|few|TRBD1|TRBJ1-2
TGCAGCGTTGAAGATTTAGGACAGGGCCCTTCCTATGGCTACACCTTC
CSVEDLGQGPSYGYTF
>TRBV7-3|NA|TRBD2|TRBJ2-3
TGTGCCAGCAGCCCCGGACTAGCGGTCCCCACAGATACGCAGTATTTT
CASSPGLAVPTDTQYF
>TRBV7-2|NA|TRBD1|TRBJ1-1
TGTGCCAGCAGTTGGGGACAGGGGGGAACTGAAGCTTTCTTT
CASSWGQGGTEAFF
>TRBV19|NA|NA|TRBJ2-5
TGTGCCAGTAGCCCTCGGGCTAGCGCTCCCCAAGAGACCCAGTACTTC
CASSPRASAPQETQYF
>TRBV6-5|few|NA|TRBJ1-4
TGTGCCGCAGGGAGGGCTAATGAAAAACTGTTTTTT
CAAGRANEKLFF
>TRBV29-1|NA|NA|TRBJ1-1
TGCAGCGTTTCTACCCCCCAAAAGGGGACTGAAGCTTTCTTT
CSVSTPQKGTEAFF